Listed here is a single TCR beta chain. What it binds is unknown. The V end was cut by 0 bases, the J end by 8 bases, with 14 bases between. Germline loops: CDR1 SGHKS, CDR2 YYEKEE (reference sequence). This CDR3 is 14 amino acids long. RNA transcripts provided the source from which TCR beta CDR3 regions were amplified. An initial round of RT-PCR targeting the TCR CDR3 relied on the HTBI primer set. Each CDR3 protein gets one entry after TCRdb re-called the multiplex PCR reads with MiXCR. The sample comprises 500,000 to 800,000 distinct CDR3 sequences, 45% of which are singletons, and less than 9% rests with the top ten. This entry comes from a study of T cells in Graves' hyperthyroidism and ophthalmopathy. Study results and caveats: A model using 13 V-J features told ophthalmopathy apart from stable hyperthyroidism. It was a median roughly six months before onset that the model predicted ophthalmopathy. Peripheral blood also featured most of the thyroid clonotypes expanded above 0.001.

Reasons for excluding patients were uncontrolled infection, other autoimmune disease, pregnancy or lactation. Sequencing was performed on peripheral blood or thyroid tissue (not recorded which). The chain employs TRBV5-5 and TRBJ1-2; maybe TRBD1 (6 bases). The TCR comes from an adult man with Graves' disease, either hyperthyroidism or ophthalmopathy (not recorded which). The CDR3 sequence: CASSLGGGLWGYTF. The DNA for the CDR3 is TGTGCCAGCAGCTTGGGTGGGGGGCTCTGGGGCTACACCTTC.